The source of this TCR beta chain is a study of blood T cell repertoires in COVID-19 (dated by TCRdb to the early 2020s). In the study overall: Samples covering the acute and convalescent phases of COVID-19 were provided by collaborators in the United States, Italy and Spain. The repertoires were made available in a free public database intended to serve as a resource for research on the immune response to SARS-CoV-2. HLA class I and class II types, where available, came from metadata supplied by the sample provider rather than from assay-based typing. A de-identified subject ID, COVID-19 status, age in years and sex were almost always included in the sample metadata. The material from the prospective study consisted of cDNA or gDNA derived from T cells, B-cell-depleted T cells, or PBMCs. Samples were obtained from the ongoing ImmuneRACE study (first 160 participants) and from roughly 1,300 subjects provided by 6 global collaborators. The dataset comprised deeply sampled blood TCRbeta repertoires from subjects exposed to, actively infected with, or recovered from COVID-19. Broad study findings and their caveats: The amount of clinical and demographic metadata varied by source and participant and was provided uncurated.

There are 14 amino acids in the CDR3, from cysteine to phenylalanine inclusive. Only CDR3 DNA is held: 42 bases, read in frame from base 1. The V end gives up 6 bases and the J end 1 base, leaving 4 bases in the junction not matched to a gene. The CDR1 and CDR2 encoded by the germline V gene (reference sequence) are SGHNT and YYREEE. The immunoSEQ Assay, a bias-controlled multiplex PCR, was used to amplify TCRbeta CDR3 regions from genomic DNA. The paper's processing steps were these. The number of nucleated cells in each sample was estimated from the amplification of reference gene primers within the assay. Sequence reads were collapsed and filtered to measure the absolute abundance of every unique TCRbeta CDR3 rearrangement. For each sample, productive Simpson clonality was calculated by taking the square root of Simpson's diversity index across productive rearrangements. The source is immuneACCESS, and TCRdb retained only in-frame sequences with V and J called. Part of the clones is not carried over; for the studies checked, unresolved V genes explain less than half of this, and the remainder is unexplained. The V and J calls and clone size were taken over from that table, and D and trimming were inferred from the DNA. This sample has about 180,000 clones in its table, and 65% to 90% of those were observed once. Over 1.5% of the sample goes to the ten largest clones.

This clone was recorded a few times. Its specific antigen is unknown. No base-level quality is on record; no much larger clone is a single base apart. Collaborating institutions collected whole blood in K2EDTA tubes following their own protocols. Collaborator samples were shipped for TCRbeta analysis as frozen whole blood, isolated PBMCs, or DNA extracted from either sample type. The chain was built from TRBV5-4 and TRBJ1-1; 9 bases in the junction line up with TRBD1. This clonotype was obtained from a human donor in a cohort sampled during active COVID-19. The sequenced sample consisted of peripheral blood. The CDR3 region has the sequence CASTADRGNTEAFF. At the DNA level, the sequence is TGTGCCAGCACCGCGGACAGGGGGAACACTGAAGCTTTCTTT.